The following is a T cell receptor beta chain sequence with its context. In TCRdb, the RT-PCR reads were re-called with MiXCR into one record per CDR3 protein. Among some 960,000 distinct CDR3 sequences, 15% to 20% were seen once, and the ten largest hold 5% to 7.5%. This entry comes from a study of patients and donors after allogeneic stem cell transplantation. The CDR3 runs to 14 residues. From germline, CDR1 is ENHRY and CDR2 SYGVKD. V was shortened by 0 bases and J by 2 bases, with 8 bases between the two germline ends. The J gene is TRBJ2-7, the V gene TRBV10-3; D not certain. The source material was blood, either unsorted or a sorted T cell fraction (not recorded which). The receptor was isolated from a human donor who was either an allogeneic HSCT recipient or a stem cell or donor lymphocyte infusion donor (not recorded which). It is not recorded whose cells these are; they may come from a transplant donor. The CDR3 here is CAISESQTTYEQYF. The CDR3 bases are TGTGCCATCAGTGAGTCTCAGACAACCTACGAGCAGTACTTC.